One T cell receptor beta chain is described in this entry. There is no known antigen for this receptor. Base qualities are not at hand, and no much larger clone is one base apart. The sample comes from a study of shared clonotypes between healthy human individuals (dated by TCRdb to 2018 to 2021). Turning to the overall study: Two women and a few men aged 18 to 49 years were included in the cohort. Per donor, leukapheresis produced somewhere between about 0.94 and 8.9 billion PBMCs. To estimate repertoire size and how much clonotype sharing occurs between individuals, the study deeply sequenced the blood TCR repertoires of five healthy adults. Per donor, three plates each were used for CD4 naive and CD4 memory, two for CD8 naive, and one for CD8 memory. To increase sequencing depth and limit assay-specific biases, TCR repertoire library preparation and sequencing were carried out by different laboratories using diverse techniques. Overall study outcomes, separate from this receptor: Because the study included only a small number of donors, the genetic and exposure-history diversity represented was limited. Naive subsets generally had larger estimated clonotype richness than memory subsets. Sampling was restricted to blood, and TCR repertoires in tissue are likely to differ from TCR repertoires in blood. Pairwise subsampling led to the expectation that sequencing depth would affect the degree of clonotype sharing among donors. Rarefaction of sorted-subset datasets indicated incomplete sequencing despite the large sequencing depth. Sharing across several donors was observed for around 4.8% of naive CD4, under 4% of naive CD8, about 2.5% of memory CD4, and 0.4% of memory CD8 clonotypes. Clonotypes shared by all four sorted-subset donors showed higher generation probabilities than non-shared clonotypes.

Inclusive of the bounding cysteine and phenylalanine, the CDR3 is 15 residues long. This entry keeps only the CDR3 DNA: 45 bases, framed from base 1. For CDR1 and CDR2, the germline V gene lists SGHVS and FQNEAQ. V is clipped by 3 bases and J by 4 bases, and the sequence between their germline boundaries is 13 bases long. Donors were healthy HIV-negative adults with no recently reported acute infections or vaccinations. Every donor was a Caucasian adult living in Nashville, Tennessee, USA. CD4+ T cells were enriched by magnetic negative selection, after which naive cells were positively selected on CD45RA and the negative fraction was taken as the memory subset. Blood was obtained by leukapheresis, after which PBMCs were separated by Ficoll-Histopaque density gradient centrifugation and cryopreserved in liquid nitrogen vapor phase. Purity and quantity of every magnetically sorted T cell population were checked by analytical flow cytometry. Genomic DNA was isolated from each sorted fraction and quantified by UV absorbance on a Nanodrop 2000c.

Using the deep immunoSEQ assay, multiplex PCR amplified TCR CDR3 regions from genomic DNA. For each cell subset, the extracted genomic DNA was distributed evenly across all wells of several immunoSEQ 96-well plates, and each plate served as one replicate. For sorted subsets, approximately 200 ng of genomic DNA, equivalent to some 33,000 T cell genomes, went into each replicate PCR. The purified libraries were quantified using a Qubit 3.0 fluorometer, sized with a Bioanalyzer 2100, and then quantified again using the KAPA Library Quantification kit. Every immunoSEQ 96-well plate was sequenced on a separate single-read 150-cycle Illumina NextSeq 550 flow cell. Per the authors' processing: Because the immunoSEQ output included only junctional sequences and no quality scores, the filtering could not be the same as the filtering used for full-length reads. To assign V/J genes and CDR3, sequences were annotated using PyIR, a Python wrapper for IgBLAST v1.9, with IMGT germline references. Reads were removed for weak V/J assignments (E-value above 1e-6), missing CDR3, stop codons, out-of-frame junctions, or ambiguous translated residues. A V3J clonotype was defined by an identical inferred V gene, J gene, and CDR3 amino acid sequence. Percentage overlap between repertoires was calculated by dividing the number of shared unique clonotypes by the size of the smaller repertoire. Richness of each repertoire was evaluated using RTK rarefaction, the Chao1 estimator, and Recon v2.1 estimates of unobserved clonotypes. OLGA was used to compute generation probabilities for all TCRbeta clonotypes that the gDNA method yielded from a few donors. This immuneACCESS table, as held by TCRdb, lists in-frame sequences with V and J called but not all clones. Of the missing ones, under half trace to an unresolved V gene in checked studies; the others have no known cause. V and J calls and clone size follow that table, whereas D and trimming were derived from the DNA. Within this sample are approximately 2.4 million clones, with approximately 95% of them counted one time only. Jointly, the top ten make up around 0.13% of the sample.

Recombination joined TRBV7-8 with TRBJ2-1, and perhaps TRBD2 as D gene, on 6 matching bases. Sequenced: naive CD4+ T cells sorted from blood. The cell subset or site label of this sample denotes: CD45RA+ positively selected. This clonotype originated in a man younger than 30 in good health. The DNA reads as follows: TGTGCCAGCAGCTTCCGGGACTCGGGATACAATGAGCAGTTCTTC. It translates as CASSFRDSGYNEQFF.